This TCR beta chain originates from a study of shared clonotypes between healthy human individuals. Germline V CDR1 and CDR2: MDHEN, SYDVKM. Between the trimmed V and J ends, which lost 4 bases and 6 bases, there was a span of 9 bases. This CDR3 region has 12 residues. In the case of this clone: Its cognate antigen is unknown.

Findings and limits, study-wide: Exclusively blood specimens were collected; tissue repertoires likely differ. Rarefaction gave evidence that sorted-subset sequencing remained incomplete despite large depth.

An assay was performed, and its level was deep. Researchers divided each subset's genomic DNA evenly across several immunoSEQ plates. TCRdb keeps only in-frame clones here, not all; method: immunoSEQ multiplex PCR. The sample consists of approximately 1.5 million clones, 98% to 99% of them appearing once. The V call is TRBV28, the J call TRBJ1-2; D gene unclear. Sequenced material: naive CD4+ T cells sorted from blood. Subset here: CD45RA+ positively selected. This TCR came from a man aged 25-45 years in good health. The CDR3, as DNA: TGTGCCAGCAGTTCGACGCGTGATGGCTACACCTTC. This gives the protein CASSSTRDGYTF.